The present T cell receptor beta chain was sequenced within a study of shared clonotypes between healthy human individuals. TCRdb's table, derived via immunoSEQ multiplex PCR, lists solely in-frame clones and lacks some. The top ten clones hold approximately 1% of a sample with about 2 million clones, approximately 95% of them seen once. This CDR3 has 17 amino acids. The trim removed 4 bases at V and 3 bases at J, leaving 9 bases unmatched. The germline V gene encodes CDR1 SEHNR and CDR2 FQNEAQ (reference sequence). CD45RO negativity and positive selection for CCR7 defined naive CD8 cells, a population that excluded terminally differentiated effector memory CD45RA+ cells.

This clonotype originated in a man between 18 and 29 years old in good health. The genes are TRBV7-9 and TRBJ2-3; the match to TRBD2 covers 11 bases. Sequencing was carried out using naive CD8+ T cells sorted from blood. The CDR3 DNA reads TGTGCCAGCAGCTCCTTAGCGGGGGGGCCGAGGACAGATACGCAGTATTTT. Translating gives CASSSLAGGPRTDTQYF.